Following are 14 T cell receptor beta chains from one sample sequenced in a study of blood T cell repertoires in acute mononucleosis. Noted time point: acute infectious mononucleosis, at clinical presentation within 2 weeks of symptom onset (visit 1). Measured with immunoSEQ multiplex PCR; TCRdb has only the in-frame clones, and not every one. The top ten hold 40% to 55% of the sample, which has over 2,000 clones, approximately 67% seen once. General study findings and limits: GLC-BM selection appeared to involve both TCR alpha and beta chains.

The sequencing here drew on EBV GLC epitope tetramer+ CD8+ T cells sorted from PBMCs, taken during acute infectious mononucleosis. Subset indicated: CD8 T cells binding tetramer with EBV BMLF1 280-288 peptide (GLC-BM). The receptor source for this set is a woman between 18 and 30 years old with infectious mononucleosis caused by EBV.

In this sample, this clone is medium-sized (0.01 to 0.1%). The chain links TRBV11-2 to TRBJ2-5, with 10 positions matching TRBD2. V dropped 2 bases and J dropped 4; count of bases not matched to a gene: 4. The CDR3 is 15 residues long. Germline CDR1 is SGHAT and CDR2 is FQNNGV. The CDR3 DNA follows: TGTGCCAGCAGCTTACTAGCGGGAGCTGGAGAGACCCAGTACTTC. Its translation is CASSLLAGAGETQYF. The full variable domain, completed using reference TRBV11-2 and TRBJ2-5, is EAGVAQSPRYKIIEKRQSVAFWCNPISGHATLYWYQQILGQGPKLLIQFQNNGVVDDSQLPKDRFSAERLKGVDSTLKIQPAKLEDSAVYLCASSLLAGAGETQYFGPGTRLLVL.

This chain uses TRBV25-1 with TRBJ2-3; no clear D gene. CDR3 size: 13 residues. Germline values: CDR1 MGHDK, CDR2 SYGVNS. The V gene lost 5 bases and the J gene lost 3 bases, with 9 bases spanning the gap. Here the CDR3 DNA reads TGTGCCAGCAGTTTATCTCGAACAGATACGCAGTATTTT. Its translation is CASSLSRTDTQYF.

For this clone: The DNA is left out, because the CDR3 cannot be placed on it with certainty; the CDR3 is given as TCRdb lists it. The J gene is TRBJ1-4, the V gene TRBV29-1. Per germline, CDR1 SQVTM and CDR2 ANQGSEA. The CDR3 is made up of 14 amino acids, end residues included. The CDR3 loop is CSVGLRQLMKNCFF.

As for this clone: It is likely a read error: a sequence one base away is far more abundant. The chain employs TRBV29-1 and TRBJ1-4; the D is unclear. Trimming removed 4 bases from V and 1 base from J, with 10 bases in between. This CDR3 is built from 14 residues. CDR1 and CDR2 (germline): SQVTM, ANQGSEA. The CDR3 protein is CSVGFGGTNEKLFF. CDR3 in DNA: TGCAGCGTTGGATTCGGCGGAACTAATGAAAAACTGTTTTTT.

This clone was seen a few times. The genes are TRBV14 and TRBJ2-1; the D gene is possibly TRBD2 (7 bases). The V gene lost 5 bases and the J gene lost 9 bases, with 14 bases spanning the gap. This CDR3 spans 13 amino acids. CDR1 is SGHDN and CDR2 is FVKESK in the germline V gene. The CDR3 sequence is CASSVVGGAEQFF. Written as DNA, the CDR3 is TGTGCCAGCAGCGTAGTTGGGGGGGCTGAGCAGTTCTTC.

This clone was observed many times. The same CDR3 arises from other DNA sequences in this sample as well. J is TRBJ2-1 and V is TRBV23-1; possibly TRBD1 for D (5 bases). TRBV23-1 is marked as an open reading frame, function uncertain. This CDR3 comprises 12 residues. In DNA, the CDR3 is TGCGCAGCAACGAGCCAGGGCGATGAGCAGTTCTTC. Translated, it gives CAATSQGDEQFF.

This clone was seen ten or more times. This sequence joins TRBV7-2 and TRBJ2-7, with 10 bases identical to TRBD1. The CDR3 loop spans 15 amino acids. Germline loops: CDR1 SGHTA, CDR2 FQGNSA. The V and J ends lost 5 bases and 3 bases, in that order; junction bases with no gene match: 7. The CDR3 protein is CASSQGTGEGYEQYF. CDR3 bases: TGTGCCAGCAGCCAGGGGACAGGGGAGGGCTACGAGCAGTACTTC.

CDR3 coding DNA: TGTGCCAGCAGCTTAGTCGCAGGGGACTATGGCTACACCTTC. Protein: CASSLVAGDYGYTF. The rearrangement links TRBV11-3 to TRBJ1-2; possibly TRBD1 for D (6 bases). Germline V gene sequence: CDR1 SGHNT, CDR2 YENEEA. V was pared by 1 base and J by 3 bases, with 9 bases between. The CDR3 runs to 14 residues.

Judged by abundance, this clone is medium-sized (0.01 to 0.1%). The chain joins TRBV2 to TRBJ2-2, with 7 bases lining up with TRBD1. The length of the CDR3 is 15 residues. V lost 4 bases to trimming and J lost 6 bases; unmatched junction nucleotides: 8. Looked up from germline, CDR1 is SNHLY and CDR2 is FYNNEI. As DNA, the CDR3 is TGTGCCAGCAGTGGCGGACAGGTTAACCCCGGGGAGCTGTTTTTT. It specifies CASSGGQVNPGELFF. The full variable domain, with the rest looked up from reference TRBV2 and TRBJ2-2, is EPEVTQTPSHQVTQMGQEVILRCVPISNHLYFYWYRQILGQKVEFLVSFYNNEISEKSEIFDDQFSVERPDGSNFTLKIRSTKLEDSAMYFCASSGGQVNPGELFFGEGSRLTVL.

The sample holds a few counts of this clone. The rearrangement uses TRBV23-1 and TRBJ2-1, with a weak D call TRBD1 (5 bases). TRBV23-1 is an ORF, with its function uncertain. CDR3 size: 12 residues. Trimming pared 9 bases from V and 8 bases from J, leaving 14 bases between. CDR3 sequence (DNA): TGCGCCAGAACGAGCCAGGGCGATGAGCAGTTCTTC. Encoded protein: CARTSQGDEQFF.

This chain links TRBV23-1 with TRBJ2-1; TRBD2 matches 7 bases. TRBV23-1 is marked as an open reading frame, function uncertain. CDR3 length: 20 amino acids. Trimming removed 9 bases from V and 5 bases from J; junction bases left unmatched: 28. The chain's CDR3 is CASQSWEGSGLFSVNNEQFF. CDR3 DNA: TGCGCCAGTCAATCGTGGGAGGGGAGCGGGTTATTTTCCGTTAACAATGAGCAGTTCTTC.

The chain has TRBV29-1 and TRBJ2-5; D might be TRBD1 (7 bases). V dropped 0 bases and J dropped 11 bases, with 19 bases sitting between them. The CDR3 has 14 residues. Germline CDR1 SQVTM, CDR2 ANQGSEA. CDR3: CSVEEDRVREEQYF. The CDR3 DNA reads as TGCAGCGTTGAAGAAGACAGGGTGAGGGAGGAGCAGTACTTC.

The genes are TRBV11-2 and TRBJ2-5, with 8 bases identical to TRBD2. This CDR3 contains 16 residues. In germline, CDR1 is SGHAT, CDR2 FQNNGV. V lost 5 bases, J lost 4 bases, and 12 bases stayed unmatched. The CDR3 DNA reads TGTGCCAGCAGCGGGGGAGAATTAACTAGCGGAGAGACCCAGTACTTC. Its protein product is CASSGGELTSGETQYF. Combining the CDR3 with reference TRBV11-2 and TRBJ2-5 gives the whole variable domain EAGVAQSPRYKIIEKRQSVAFWCNPISGHATLYWYQQILGQGPKLLIQFQNNGVVDDSQLPKDRFSAERLKGVDSTLKIQPAKLEDSAVYLCASSGGELTSGETQYFGPGTRLLVL.

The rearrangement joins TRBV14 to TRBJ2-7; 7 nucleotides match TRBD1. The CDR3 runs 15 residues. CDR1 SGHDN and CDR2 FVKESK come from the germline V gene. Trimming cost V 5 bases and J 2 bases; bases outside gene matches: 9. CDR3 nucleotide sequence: TGTGCCAGCAGCTCGTCTCCGGGACAGACCTACGAGCAGTACTTC. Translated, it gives CASSSSPGQTYEQYF.